These 19 T cell receptor beta chains were all obtained from the same sample, sequenced in a study of blood T cell repertoires in COVID-19. Method: immunoSEQ multiplex PCR; TCRdb's copy keeps in-frame clones and lacks some. The data show 310,000 or so clones, 88% seen once. What was sequenced was peripheral blood. These receptors all stem from a woman between 25 and 40 years old with COVID-19, enrolled during active disease.

This clone came up a few times. The J gene is TRBJ1-5, the V gene TRBV6-6; 7 nucleotides align to TRBD1. Germline loops: CDR1 MNHNY, CDR2 SVGAGI (reference sequence). This CDR3 region has 16 residues. V shed 2 bases and J 1 base; nucleotides not matched to a gene: 5. Here the CDR3 reads CASSYQKTGSNQPQHF. The CDR3 region has the DNA TGTGCCAGCAGTTACCAGAAGACAGGGAGCAATCAGCCCCAGCATTTT.

This clone was detected once. The genes are TRBV6-2 or TRBV6-3 and TRBJ2-7; 7 bases match TRBD1. With 6 bases clipped from V and 2 bases from J, the junction kept 7 bases outside the gene matches. The V gene's germline CDR1 is MNHEY and CDR2 SVGEGT. This CDR3 spans 14 amino acids. DNA of the CDR3: TGTGCCAGCAGCTCAGACAGGGACCCCTACGAGCAGTACTTC. Translation: CASSSDRDPYEQYF.

The V gene is TRBV20-1, the J gene TRBJ1-2; 9 bases agree with TRBD1. This CDR3 region has 16 residues. With V trimmed by 6 bases and J by 0 bases, 11 bases remained unmatched. Looked up from germline, CDR1 is DFQATT and CDR2 is SNEGSKA (reference sequence). DNA for the CDR3: TGCAGTGCCAGTCCCGGGACAGGGAATACTAACTATGGCTACACCTTC. Translation: CSASPGTGNTNYGYTF.

This sequence joins TRBV9 and TRBJ2-2, with D maybe TRBD1 (5 bases). CDR1 is SGDLS and CDR2 is YYNGEE in the germline V gene. The V end was cut by 7 bases, the J end by 1 base, with 11 bases between. This CDR3 spans 14 amino acids. For the CDR3, the DNA is TGTGCCAGCGGCCGCAGGGAGAACACCGGGGAGCTGTTTTTT. Protein product: CASGRRENTGELFF.

The chain joins TRBV7-9 to TRBJ1-1; D is uncertain. Germline CDR1 reads SEHNR; CDR2 reads FQNEAQ (reference sequence). The CDR3 spans 15 residues. V lost 4 bases and J lost 3, with 15 bases in between. The CDR3 DNA follows: TGTGCCAGCAGCTCTCCCTTACCGGTAGACACTGAAGCTTTCTTT. It is translated as CASSSPLPVDTEAFF. Complete variable domain (other parts from reference TRBV7-9 and TRBJ1-1): DTGVSQNPRHKITKRGQNVTFRCDPISEHNRLYWYRQTLGQGPEFLTYFQNEAQLEKSRLLSDRFSAERPKGSFSTLEIQRTEQGDSAMYLCASSSPLPVDTEAFFGQGTRLTVV.

This chain uses TRBV7-2 with TRBJ1-2; 7 nucleotides align to TRBD1. Unmatched junction bases numbered 7, after V lost 1 base and J lost 5 bases. Germline assignment: CDR1 SGHTA and CDR2 FQGNSA. The CDR3 contains 15 residues. CDR3 in DNA: TGTGCCAGCAGCTTAGTTGCCGGGACAGCATATGGCTACACCTTC. Residues: CASSLVAGTAYGYTF.

The chain couples TRBV18 to TRBJ1-5; D ambiguous. The germline V gene has CDR1 KGHSH and CDR2 LQKENI. The CDR3 loop spans 14 amino acids. V gave up 5 bases and J gave up 6 bases, with 14 bases separating them. DNA for the CDR3: TGTGCCAGCTCATCGAGGAAGGAGGGTCAGCCCCAGCATTTT. Translated, it gives CASSSRKEGQPQHF.

This chain connects TRBV4-2 to TRBJ2-1; D possibly corresponds to TRBD2 (5 bases). The germline V gene encodes CDR1 LGHNA and CDR2 YNFKEQ. Trimming took 1 base from V and 6 from J, leaving 16 bases between them. The CDR3 is 16 residues long. CDR3 region: CASSQVDSLSGNEQFF. DNA for the CDR3: TGTGCCAGCAGCCAAGTAGACTCCCTAAGCGGCAATGAGCAGTTCTTC.

The chain has TRBV7-9 and TRBJ2-7; 11 bases line up with TRBD2. J lost 2 bases, V lost 3 bases, and 3 bases had no gene match. In germline, CDR1 is SEHNR, CDR2 FQNEAQ (reference sequence). The length of the CDR3 is 15 residues. The CDR3 is CASSFIAGGPYEQYF. The CDR3, as DNA: TGTGCCAGCAGCTTTATAGCGGGAGGGCCCTACGAGCAGTACTTC.

The chain employs TRBV27 and TRBJ2-2; 7 positions agree with TRBD1. J was trimmed by 7 bases and V by 5 bases; bases with no gene match: 16. CDR3 length: 17 residues. Germline CDR1 is MNHEY and CDR2 is SMNVEV (reference sequence). The CDR3 DNA is TGTGCCAGCAGTCCGAGACCGACAGGGTGGGTTGACGGGGAGCTGTTTTTT. Protein product: CASSPRPTGWVDGELFF.

The rearrangement links TRBV15 to TRBJ2-2; 8 bases fit TRBD1. The CDR3 is 15 amino acids. The germline V gene encodes CDR1 LNHNV and CDR2 YYDKDF (reference sequence). Trimming removed 0 bases from V and 5 bases from J; junction bases left unmatched: 2. The CDR3 loop reads CATSRDRDRTGELFF. The CDR3 DNA reads as TGTGCCACCAGCAGAGATCGGGACAGGACCGGGGAGCTGTTTTTT.

This sequence joins TRBV9 and TRBJ2-5; TRBD2 matches at 7 bases. The CDR3 is made up of 14 amino acids. The germline CDR1 and CDR2 sequences are SGDLS and YYNGEE. Losses at the gene ends were 4 bases for V and 0 bases for J; bases not matched to a gene: 3. CDR3 in amino acids: CASSPLADQETQYF. CDR3 bases: TGTGCCAGCAGCCCTCTAGCGGACCAAGAGACCCAGTACTTC.

The rearrangement links TRBV12-3 or TRBV12-4 to TRBJ2-7; 7 nucleotides match TRBD1. The CDR3 is made up of 13 amino acids. V was clipped by 8 bases and J by 5 bases; unmatched bases: 9. DNA of the CDR3: TGTGCCAGCCCTGACAGGGCGCGGGACGAGCAGTACTTC. Its translation: CASPDRARDEQYF.

V and J are TRBV6-5 and TRBJ2-7; D gene ambiguous. The CDR3 length is 12 residues. Germline CDR1 MNHEY, CDR2 SVGAGI. Trimming took off 8 bases at V and 1 base at J, with 9 bases between the two ends. The CDR3 here is CASHIGSYEQYF. For the CDR3, the DNA is TGTGCCAGCCACATCGGGTCCTACGAGCAGTACTTC.

The rearrangement uses TRBV29-1 and TRBJ1-6; no clear D gene. Trimming took 4 bases from V and 6 from J, leaving 10 bases between them. CDR3 length equals 13 residues. From germline, CDR1 is SQVTM and CDR2 ANQGSEA. The CDR3 sequence: CSVAGTPNSPLHF. The CDR3 DNA reads as TGCAGCGTTGCGGGTACACCTAATTCACCCCTCCACTTT. Together with reference TRBV29-1 and TRBJ1-6, the CDR3 gives the full variable domain: SAVISQKPSRDICQRGTSLTIQCQVDSQVTMMFWYRQQPGQSLTLIATANQGSEATYESGFVIDKFPISRPNLTFSTLTVSNMSPEDSSIYLCSVAGTPNSPLHFGNGTRLTVT.

This chain links TRBV2 with TRBJ1-5, with 9 positions matching TRBD1. The J segment lost 3 bases and the V segment lost 7 bases, leaving 4 bases of the junction unmatched. The CDR3 spans 14 residues. CDR1 and CDR2 (germline): SNHLY, FYNNEI. In DNA form, the CDR3 reads TGTGCCAGCACCCGGGACAGGGCCAATCAGCCCCAGCATTTT. This encodes CASTRDRANQPQHF.

This chain joins TRBV6-5 and TRBJ2-2; TRBD2 matches 10 bases. CDR3 size: 15 residues. Per germline, CDR1 MNHEY and CDR2 SVGAGI. Trimming took 7 bases from V and 6 from J; bases not matched to a gene: 8. The CDR3 here is CASIRLAGGAGELFF. The CDR3 nucleotides read TGTGCCAGCATTCGACTAGCGGGTGGGGCCGGGGAGCTGTTTTTT.

The chain uses TRBV9 and TRBJ2-2, with 7 nucleotides matching TRBD1. The germline gives CDR1 SGDLS, CDR2 YYNGEE. The V segment lost 6 bases and the J segment 6 bases; nucleotides outside the gene matches: 2. The CDR3 extends over 12 amino acids. In DNA, the CDR3 is TGTGCCAGCATAGGGGGCTCCGGGGAGCTGTTTTTT. This codes for CASIGGSGELFF.

This clone was picked up a small number of times. The genes are TRBV9 and TRBJ2-3; D might be TRBD2 (6 bases). The CDR3 contains 15 residues. Germline lookup yields CDR1 SGDLS and CDR2 YYNGEE. V gave up 0 bases and J gave up 2 bases, with 10 bases separating them. DNA for the CDR3: TGTGCCAGCAGCGTAGCGGGAGAGTTCACAGATACGCAGTATTTT. Protein: CASSVAGEFTDTQYF. The complete variable domain, with remaining parts taken from reference TRBV9 and TRBJ2-3, reads DSGVTQTPKHLITATGQRVTLRCSPRSGDLSVYWYQQSLDQGLQFLIQYYNGEERAKGNILERFSAQQFPDLHSELNLSSLELGDSALYFCASSVAGEFTDTQYFGPGTRLTVL.